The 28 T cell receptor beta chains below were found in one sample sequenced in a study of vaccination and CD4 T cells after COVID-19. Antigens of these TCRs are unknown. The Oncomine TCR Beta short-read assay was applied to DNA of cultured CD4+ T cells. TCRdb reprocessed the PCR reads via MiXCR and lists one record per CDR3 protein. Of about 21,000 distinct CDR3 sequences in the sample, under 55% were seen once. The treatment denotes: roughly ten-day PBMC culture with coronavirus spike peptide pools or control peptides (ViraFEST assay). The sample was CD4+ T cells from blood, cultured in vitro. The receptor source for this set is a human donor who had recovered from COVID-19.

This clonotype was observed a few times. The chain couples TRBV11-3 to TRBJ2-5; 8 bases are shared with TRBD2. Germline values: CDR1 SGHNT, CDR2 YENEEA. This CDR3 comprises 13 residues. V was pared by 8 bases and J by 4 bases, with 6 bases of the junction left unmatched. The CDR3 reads CASRSGGGETQYF. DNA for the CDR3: TGTGCCAGCCGCTCCGGGGGGGGAGAGACCCAGTACTTC.

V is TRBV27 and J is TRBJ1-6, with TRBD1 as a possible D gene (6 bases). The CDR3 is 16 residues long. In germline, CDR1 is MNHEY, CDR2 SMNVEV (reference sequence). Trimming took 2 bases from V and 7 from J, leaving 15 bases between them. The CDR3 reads CASSLQAGVQNSPLHF. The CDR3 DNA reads TGTGCCAGCAGTTTACAGGCAGGGGTCCAAAATTCACCCCTCCACTTT.

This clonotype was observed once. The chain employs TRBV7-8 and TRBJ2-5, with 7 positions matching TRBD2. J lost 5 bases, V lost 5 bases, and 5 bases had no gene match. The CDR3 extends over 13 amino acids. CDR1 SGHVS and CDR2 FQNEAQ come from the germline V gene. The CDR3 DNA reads TGTGCCAGCAGCACGACTAGCCGGGAGACCCAGTACTTC. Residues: CASSTTSRETQYF.

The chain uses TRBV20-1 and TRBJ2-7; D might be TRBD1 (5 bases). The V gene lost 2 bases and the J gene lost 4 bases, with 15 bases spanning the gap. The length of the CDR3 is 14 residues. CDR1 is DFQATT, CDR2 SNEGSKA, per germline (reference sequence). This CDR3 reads CSARQQVGDYEQYF. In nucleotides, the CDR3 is TGCAGTGCTAGACAACAGGTTGGGGATTACGAGCAGTACTTC.

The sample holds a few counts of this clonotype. The chain's CDR3 is CASSPADLSYNEQFF. DNA for the CDR3: TGTGCCAGCAGTCCAGCGGACCTCTCCTACAATGAGCAGTTCTTC. The chain employs TRBV27 and TRBJ2-1, with a possible D match to TRBD2 (5 bases). Trimming shortened V by 5 bases and J by 0 bases, and 11 bases separated the two germline ends. The CDR3 length is 15 residues. CDR1 is MNHEY and CDR2 is SMNVEV in the germline V gene (reference sequence).

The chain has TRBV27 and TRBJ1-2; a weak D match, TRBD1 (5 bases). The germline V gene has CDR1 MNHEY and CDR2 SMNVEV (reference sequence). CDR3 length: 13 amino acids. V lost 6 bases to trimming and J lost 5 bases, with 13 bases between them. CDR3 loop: CASRMTVGYGYTF. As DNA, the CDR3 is TGTGCCAGCAGGATGACAGTAGGTTATGGCTACACCTTC.

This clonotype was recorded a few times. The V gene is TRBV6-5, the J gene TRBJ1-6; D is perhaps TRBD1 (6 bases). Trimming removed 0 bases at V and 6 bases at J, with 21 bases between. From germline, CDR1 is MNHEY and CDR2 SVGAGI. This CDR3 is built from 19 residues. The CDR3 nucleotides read TGTGCCAGCAGTTACTCGGGTCTCTCAGGGGCCTCTTCTAATTCACCCCTCCACTTT. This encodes CASSYSGLSGASSNSPLHF.

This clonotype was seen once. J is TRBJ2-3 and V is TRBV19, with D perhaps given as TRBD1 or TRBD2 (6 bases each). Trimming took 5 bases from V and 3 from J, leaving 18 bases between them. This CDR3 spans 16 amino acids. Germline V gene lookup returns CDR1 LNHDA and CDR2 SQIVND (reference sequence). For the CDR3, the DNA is TGTGCCAGTAGTCCCGACAGTAGGGGGGCTACAGATACGCAGTATTTT. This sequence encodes CASSPDSRGATDTQYF.

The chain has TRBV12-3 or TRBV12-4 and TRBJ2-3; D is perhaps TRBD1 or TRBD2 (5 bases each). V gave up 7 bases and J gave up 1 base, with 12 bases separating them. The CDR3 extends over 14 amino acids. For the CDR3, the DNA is TGTGCCAGCACCCCCCGGGGCCGCACAGATACGCAGTATTTT. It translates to CASTPRGRTDTQYF.

This CDR3 reads CSASPWTGNQPQHF. The CDR3 DNA is TGCAGTGCTAGCCCCTGGACAGGAAATCAGCCCCAGCATTTT. The chain has TRBV20-1 and TRBJ1-5; 7 nucleotides line up with TRBD1. CDR1 is DFQATT and CDR2 is SNEGSKA in the germline V gene (reference sequence). The length of the CDR3 is 14 residues. J was trimmed by 4 bases and V by 3 bases; bases with no gene match: 6.

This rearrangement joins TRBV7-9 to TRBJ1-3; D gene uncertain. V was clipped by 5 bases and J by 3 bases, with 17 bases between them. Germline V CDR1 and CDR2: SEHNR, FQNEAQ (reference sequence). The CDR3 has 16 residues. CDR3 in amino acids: CASSHLSETNGNTIYF. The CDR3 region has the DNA TGTGCCAGCAGCCACCTCTCGGAAACTAATGGAAACACCATATATTTT. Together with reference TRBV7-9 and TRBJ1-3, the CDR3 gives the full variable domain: DTGVSQNPRHKITKRGQNVTFRCDPISEHNRLYWYRQTLGQGPEFLTYFQNEAQLEKSRLLSDRFSAERPKGSFSTLEIQRTEQGDSAMYLCASSHLSETNGNTIYFGEGSWLTVV.

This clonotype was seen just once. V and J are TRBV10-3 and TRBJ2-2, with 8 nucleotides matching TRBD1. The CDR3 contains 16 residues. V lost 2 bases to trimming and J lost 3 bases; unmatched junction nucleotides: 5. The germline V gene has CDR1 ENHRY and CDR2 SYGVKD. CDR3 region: CAISETDREYTGELFF. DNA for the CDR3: TGTGCCATCAGTGAGACGGACAGGGAATACACCGGGGAGCTGTTTTTT.

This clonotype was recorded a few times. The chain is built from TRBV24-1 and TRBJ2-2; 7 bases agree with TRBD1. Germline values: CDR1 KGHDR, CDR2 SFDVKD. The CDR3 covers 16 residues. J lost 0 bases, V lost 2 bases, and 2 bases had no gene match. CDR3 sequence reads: CATSDSDRANTGELFF. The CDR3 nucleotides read TGTGCCACCAGTGATTCCGACAGGGCGAACACCGGGGAGCTGTTTTTT.

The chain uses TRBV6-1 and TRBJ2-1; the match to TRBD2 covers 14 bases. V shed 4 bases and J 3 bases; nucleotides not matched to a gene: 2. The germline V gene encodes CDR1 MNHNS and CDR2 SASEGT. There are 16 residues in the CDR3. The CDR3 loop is CASSGGLAGGYNEQFF. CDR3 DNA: TGTGCCAGCAGTGGCGGACTAGCGGGAGGCTACAATGAGCAGTTCTTC.

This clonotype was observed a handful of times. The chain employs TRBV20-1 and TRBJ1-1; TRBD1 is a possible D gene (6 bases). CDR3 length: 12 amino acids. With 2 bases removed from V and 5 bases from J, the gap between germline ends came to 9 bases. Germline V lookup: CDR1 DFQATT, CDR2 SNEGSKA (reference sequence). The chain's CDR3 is CSARRGGTEAFF. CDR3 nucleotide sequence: TGCAGTGCTAGAAGGGGGGGGACTGAAGCTTTCTTT.

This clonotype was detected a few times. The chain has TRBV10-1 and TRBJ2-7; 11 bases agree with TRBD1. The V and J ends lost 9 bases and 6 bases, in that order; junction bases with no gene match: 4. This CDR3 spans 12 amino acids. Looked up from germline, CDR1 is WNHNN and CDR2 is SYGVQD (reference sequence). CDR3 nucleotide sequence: TGCGCCAGTGCCGGGACAGGGGGCGAGCAGTACTTC. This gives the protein CASAGTGGEQYF.

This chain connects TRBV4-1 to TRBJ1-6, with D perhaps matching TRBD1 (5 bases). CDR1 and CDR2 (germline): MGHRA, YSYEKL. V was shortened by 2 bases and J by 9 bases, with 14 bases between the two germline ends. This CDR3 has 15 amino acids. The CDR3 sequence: CASSQIRDSSSPLHF. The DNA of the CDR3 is TGCGCCAGCAGCCAAATCCGGGACTCAAGTTCACCCCTCCACTTT.

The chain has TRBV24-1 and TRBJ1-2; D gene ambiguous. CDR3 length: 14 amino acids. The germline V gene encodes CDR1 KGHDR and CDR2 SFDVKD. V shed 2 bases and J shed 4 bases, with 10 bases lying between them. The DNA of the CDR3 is TGTGCCACCAGTGATTCCCGACGGGGCTATGGCTACACCTTC. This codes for CATSDSRRGYGYTF.

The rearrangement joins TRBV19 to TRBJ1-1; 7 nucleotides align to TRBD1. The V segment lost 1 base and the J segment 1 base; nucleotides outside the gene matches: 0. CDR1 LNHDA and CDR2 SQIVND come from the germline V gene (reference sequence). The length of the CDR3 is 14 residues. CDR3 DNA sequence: TGTGCCAGTAGTATAGGGACAGGGAACACTGAAGCTTTCTTT. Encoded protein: CASSIGTGNTEAFF.

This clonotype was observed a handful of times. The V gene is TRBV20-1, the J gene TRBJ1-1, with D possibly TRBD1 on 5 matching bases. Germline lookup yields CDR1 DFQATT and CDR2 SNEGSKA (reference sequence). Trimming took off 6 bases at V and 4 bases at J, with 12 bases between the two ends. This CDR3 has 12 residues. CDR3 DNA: TGCAGTGCGACGACAGTCCCCACTGAAGCTTTCTTT. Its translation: CSATTVPTEAFF.

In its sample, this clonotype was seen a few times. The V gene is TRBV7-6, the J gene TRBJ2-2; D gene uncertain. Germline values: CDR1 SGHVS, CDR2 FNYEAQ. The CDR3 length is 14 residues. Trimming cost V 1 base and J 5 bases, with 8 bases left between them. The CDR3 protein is CASSLEGRTGELFF. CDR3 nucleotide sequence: TGTGCCAGCAGCTTAGAGGGAAGGACCGGGGAGCTGTTTTTT.

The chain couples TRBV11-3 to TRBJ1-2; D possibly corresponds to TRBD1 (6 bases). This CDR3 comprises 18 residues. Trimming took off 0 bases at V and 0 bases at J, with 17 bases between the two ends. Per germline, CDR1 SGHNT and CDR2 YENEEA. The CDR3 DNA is TGTGCCAGCAGCTTAGATTTGGTTGGACAGCTCGCTAACTATGGCTACACCTTC. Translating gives CASSLDLVGQLANYGYTF.

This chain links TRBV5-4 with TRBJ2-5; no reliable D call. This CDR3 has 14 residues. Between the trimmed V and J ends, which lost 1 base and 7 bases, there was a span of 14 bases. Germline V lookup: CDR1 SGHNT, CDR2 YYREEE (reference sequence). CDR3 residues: CASSLWPRLVTQYF. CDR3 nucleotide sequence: TGTGCCAGCAGCTTGTGGCCCCGGTTGGTGACCCAGTACTTC. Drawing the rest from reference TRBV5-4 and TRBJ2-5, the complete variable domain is ETGVTQSPTHLIKTRGQQVTLRCSSQSGHNTVSWYQQALGQGPQFIFQYYREEENGRGNFPPRFSGLQFPNYSSELNVNALELDDSALYLCASSLWPRLVTQYFGPGTRLLVL.

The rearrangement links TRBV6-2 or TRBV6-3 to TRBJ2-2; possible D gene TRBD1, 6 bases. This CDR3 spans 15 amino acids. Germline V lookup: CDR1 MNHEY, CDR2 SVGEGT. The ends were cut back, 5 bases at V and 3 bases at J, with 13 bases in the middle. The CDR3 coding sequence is TGTGCCAGCAGTGTCGACAGGAGCTACACCGGGGAGCTGTTTTTT. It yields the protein CASSVDRSYTGELFF.

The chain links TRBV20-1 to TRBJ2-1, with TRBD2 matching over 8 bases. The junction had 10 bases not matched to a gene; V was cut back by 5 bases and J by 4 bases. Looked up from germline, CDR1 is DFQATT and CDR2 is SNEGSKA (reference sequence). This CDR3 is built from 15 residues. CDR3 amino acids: CSAPPGLEGYNEQFF. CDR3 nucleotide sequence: TGCAGTGCTCCTCCGGGACTAGAGGGGTACAATGAGCAGTTCTTC.

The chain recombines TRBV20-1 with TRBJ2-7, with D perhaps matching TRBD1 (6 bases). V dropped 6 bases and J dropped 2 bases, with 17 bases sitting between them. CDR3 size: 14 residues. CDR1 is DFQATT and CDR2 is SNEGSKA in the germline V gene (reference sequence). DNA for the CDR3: TGCAGTGCATCGCACCACAGGGCTCCCTACGAGCAGTACTTC. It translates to CSASHHRAPYEQYF.

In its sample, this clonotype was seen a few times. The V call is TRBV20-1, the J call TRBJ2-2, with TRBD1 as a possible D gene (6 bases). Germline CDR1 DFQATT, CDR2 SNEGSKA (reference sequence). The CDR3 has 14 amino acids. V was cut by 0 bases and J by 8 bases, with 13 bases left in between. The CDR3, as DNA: TGCAGTGCTAGAGATTCAACAGGGAAGGGGGAGCTGTTTTTT. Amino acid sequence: CSARDSTGKGELFF.

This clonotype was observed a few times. DNA of the CDR3: TGTGCCAGCAGCGACGGGACAGGGGGAGGAAACACCATATATTTT. Its protein product is CASSDGTGGGNTIYF. This chain connects TRBV6-1 to TRBJ1-3, with TRBD1 matching 11 bases. CDR1 MNHNS and CDR2 SASEGT come from the germline V gene. The CDR3 is 15 amino acids. Unmatched junction bases numbered 5, after V lost 6 bases and J lost 4 bases.